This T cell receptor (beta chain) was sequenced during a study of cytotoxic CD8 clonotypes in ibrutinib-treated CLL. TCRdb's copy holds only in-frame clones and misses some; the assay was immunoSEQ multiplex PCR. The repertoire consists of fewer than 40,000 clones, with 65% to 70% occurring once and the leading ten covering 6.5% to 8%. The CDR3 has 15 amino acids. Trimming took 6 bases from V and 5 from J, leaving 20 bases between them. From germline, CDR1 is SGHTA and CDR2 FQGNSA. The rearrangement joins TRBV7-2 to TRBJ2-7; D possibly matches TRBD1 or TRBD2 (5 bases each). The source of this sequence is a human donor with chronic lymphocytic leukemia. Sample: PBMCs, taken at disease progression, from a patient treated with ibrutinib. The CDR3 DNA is TGTGCCAGCAGGCAACCGGGACCACCCGGCAACGAGCAGTACTTC. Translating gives CASRQPGPPGNEQYF.